This TCR beta chain came from a study of shared clonotypes between healthy human individuals. V lost 3 bases to trimming and J lost 6 bases; unmatched junction nucleotides: 3. Germline-derived CDR1 and CDR2 are SGHTA and FQGNSA. This CDR3 has 13 residues. Repertoires were generated with immunoSEQ multiplex PCR, while TCRdb's copy carries only in-frame clones and drops some. The repertoire has approximately 1,500,000 clones, roughly 95% of them found once; the top ten carry roughly 1.2%. The sequence was collected from a man aged 25 to 40 in good health. The chain has TRBV7-2 and TRBJ1-2; 8 positions match TRBD1. The sample comprised naive CD4+ T cells sorted from blood. Subset meaning: CD45RA+ positively selected. The CDR3 DNA reads TGTGCCAGCAGCTTCCAGGGGGCGGATGGCTACACCTTC. It encodes CASSFQGADGYTF. Looking up the rest from reference TRBV7-2 and TRBJ1-2 gives the full variable domain: GAGVSQSPSNKVTEKGKDVELRCDPISGHTALYWYRQSLGQGLEFLIYFQGNSAPDKSGLPSDRFSAERTGGSVSTLTIQRTQQEDSAVYLCASSFQGADGYTFGSGTRLTVV.